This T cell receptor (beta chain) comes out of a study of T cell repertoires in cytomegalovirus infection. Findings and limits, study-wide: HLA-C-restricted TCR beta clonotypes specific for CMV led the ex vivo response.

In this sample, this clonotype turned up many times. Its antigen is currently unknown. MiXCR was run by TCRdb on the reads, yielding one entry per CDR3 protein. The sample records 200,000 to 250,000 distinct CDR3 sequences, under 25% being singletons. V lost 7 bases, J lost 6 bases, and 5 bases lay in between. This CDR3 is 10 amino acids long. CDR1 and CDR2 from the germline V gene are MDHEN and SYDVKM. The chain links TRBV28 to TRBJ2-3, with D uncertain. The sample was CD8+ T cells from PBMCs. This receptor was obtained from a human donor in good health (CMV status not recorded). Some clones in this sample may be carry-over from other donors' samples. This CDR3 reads CASMLDTQYF. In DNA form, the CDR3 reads TGTGCCAGCATGCTTGATACGCAGTATTTT.